Below, 25 T cell receptor beta chains from the same sample are listed, as sequenced in a study of early T cells in non-severe SARS-CoV-2 infection. MiXCR, applied by TCRdb to the 5' RACE reads, yields one record per CDR3 protein. Of about 64,000 distinct CDR3 sequences listed, around 19% are singletons. Sequences were derived from whole blood, sampled at baseline. The receptors stem from an adult who was a healthcare worker with PCR-confirmed SARS-CoV-2 infection or an uninfected control (not recorded which).

The CDR3: CASSQVRGRDTQYF. As DNA, the CDR3 is TGTGCCAGCAGCCAAGTCAGGGGTCGAGATACGCAGTATTTT. V gene TRBV3-1 combines with J gene TRBJ2-3, with D possibly matching TRBD1 (6 bases). V was clipped by 1 base and J by 5 bases, with 10 bases between them. The CDR3 length is 14 residues. Germline values: CDR1 LGHDT, CDR2 YNNKEL (reference sequence).

This clonotype has more than one count but fewer than ten. This chain joins TRBV20-1 and TRBJ2-5, with 8 bases aligning to TRBD2. Germline lookup yields CDR1 DFQATT and CDR2 SNEGSKA (reference sequence). CDR3 length equals 16 residues. Trimming at V came to 3 bases and at J to 4 bases, leaving 13 bases not matched to a gene. The CDR3 sequence is CSASSGLPGLGETQYF. CDR3 DNA sequence: TGCAGTGCTAGTAGTGGACTACCGGGACTAGGAGAGACCCAGTACTTC.

The rearrangement joins TRBV4-2 to TRBJ2-3; 8 nucleotides align to TRBD1. Looked up from germline, CDR1 is LGHNA and CDR2 is YNFKEQ. The CDR3 has 15 residues. J gave up 2 bases and V 4 bases, and 5 bases lay outside the gene matches. This CDR3 reads CASSPRQGNTDTQYF. The CDR3 DNA sequence: TGTGCCAGCAGCCCTAGACAGGGGAACACAGATACGCAGTATTTT.

A few counts support this clonotype. The chain uses TRBV5-1 and TRBJ2-1; tentatively, D is TRBD1 (5 bases). This CDR3 spans 15 amino acids. The germline V gene encodes CDR1 SGHRS and CDR2 YFSETQ. Trimming took 0 bases from V and 8 from J, leaving 15 bases between them. CDR3 sequence (DNA): TGCGCCAGCAGCTTGGCCCGCGTGATAGGGGATGAGCAGTTCTTC. It is translated as CASSLARVIGDEQFF.

A few counts support this clonotype. The chain links TRBV7-9 to TRBJ2-3, with D perhaps matching TRBD2 (6 bases). Trimming removed 5 bases from V and 2 bases from J, with 14 bases in between. In germline, CDR1 is SEHNR, CDR2 FQNEAQ (reference sequence). This CDR3 has 15 residues. CDR3 nucleotides: TGTGCCAGCAGCATTTTGGGGGGATCCACAGATACGCAGTATTTT. It codes for CASSILGGSTDTQYF.

This clonotype was seen a handful of times. This chain uses TRBV6-1 with TRBJ1-6; no firm D call. Trimming shortened V by 0 bases and J by 11 bases, and 5 bases separated the two germline ends. The length of the CDR3 is 12 residues. Germline V CDR1 and CDR2: MNHNS, SASEGT. The chain's CDR3 is CASSEALPPLHF. CDR3 nucleotides: TGTGCCAGCAGTGAAGCGCTTCCACCCCTCCACTTT.

This clonotype was seen many times. This chain connects TRBV15 to TRBJ2-2; D uncertain. The germline CDR1 and CDR2 sequences are LNHNV and YYDKDF (reference sequence). The CDR3 is made up of 15 amino acids. V lost 7 bases and J lost 0, with 12 bases in between. In DNA form, the CDR3 reads TGTGCCACCAACCGAGACATAACGAACACCGGGGAGCTGTTTTTT. It translates to CATNRDITNTGELFF.

This rearrangement joins TRBV29-1 to TRBJ2-7, with 9 positions matching TRBD1. The CDR3 length is 11 residues. The J segment lost 5 bases and the V segment lost 6 bases, leaving 2 bases of the junction unmatched. Germline V gene data show CDR1 as SQVTM and CDR2 as ANQGSEA. The CDR3 sequence is CSVRQGDEQYF. CDR3 coding DNA: TGCAGCGTAAGACAGGGGGACGAGCAGTACTTC.

This chain joins TRBV28 and TRBJ2-7; no clear D. Germline assignment: CDR1 MDHEN and CDR2 SYDVKM. Trimming removed 6 bases at V and 2 bases at J, with 11 bases between. CDR3 length: 13 amino acids. CDR3 bases: TGTGCCAGCAGGCCGATAGGCCCCTACGAGCAGTACTTC. Translated: CASRPIGPYEQYF.

Concerning this clonotype: One end of the junction does not line up with germline, which may come from a read error. V and J are TRBV29-1 and TRBJ2-1, with D perhaps TRBD1 or TRBD2 (5 bases each). CDR1 SQVTM and CDR2 ANQGSEA come from the germline V gene. The CDR3 is 13 residues long. CDR3 loop: CGVAVGAGYEQFF. CDR3 coding DNA: TGCGGCGTTGCGGTAGGGGCGGGTTATGAGCAGTTCTTC.

The rearrangement uses TRBV27 and TRBJ2-2; D remains unclear. The CDR3 has 14 residues. CDR1 and CDR2 (germline): MNHEY, SMNVEV (reference sequence). V was cut by 7 bases and J by 6 bases, with 15 bases left in between. CDR3 in DNA: TGTGCCAGCACCCAACCCCCATTATCCGGGGAGCTGTTTTTT. Protein: CASTQPPLSGELFF.

This clonotype was observed a few times. The chain uses TRBV11-3 and TRBJ2-7, with D unresolved. Per germline, CDR1 SGHNT and CDR2 YENEEA. V was trimmed by 7 bases and J by 0 bases, leaving 19 bases between them. This CDR3 is built from 16 residues. The CDR3 nucleotides read TGTGCCAGCACCTCATCGGTAGGTCGAAGCTCCTACGAGCAGTACTTC. Translating gives CASTSSVGRSSYEQYF.

This chain connects TRBV7-9 to TRBJ2-7; possible D gene TRBD2, 5 bases. CDR1 and CDR2 from the germline V gene are SEHNR and FQNEAQ (reference sequence). This CDR3 is 13 amino acids long. Trimming removed 3 bases at V and 2 bases at J, with 8 bases between. The CDR3 spells CASSFGVAYEQYF. Here the CDR3 DNA reads TGTGCCAGCAGCTTCGGGGTTGCCTACGAGCAGTACTTC.

The sample holds a few counts of this clonotype. This chain links TRBV12-3 or TRBV12-4 with TRBJ2-6, with TRBD2 matching over 8 bases. Trimming took 7 bases from V and 0 from J; bases not matched to a gene: 17. The CDR3 runs to 20 residues. CDR3 bases: TGTGCCAGCACCATATCATATAGTGCGGGAGGTCGCTCTGGGGCCAACGTCCTGACTTTC. Its translation is CASTISYSAGGRSGANVLTF.

This clonotype was counted between two and nine times. This rearrangement joins TRBV6-5 to TRBJ1-5; no reliable D call. The CDR3 is 12 residues long. Germline assignment: CDR1 MNHEY and CDR2 SVGAGI. Trimming cost V 4 bases and J 7 bases, with 8 bases left between them. CDR3 bases: TGTGCCAGCAGTTCCACGGGGCAGCCCCAGCATTTT. As protein: CASSSTGQPQHF.

There are many counts of this clonotype. The gene calls are TRBV29-1 and TRBJ2-1, with D possibly called TRBD1 or TRBD2 (6 bases each). Germline CDR1 SQVTM, CDR2 ANQGSEA. V was pared by 2 bases and J by 2 bases, with 10 bases between. The CDR3 has 14 residues. The CDR3 loop is CSVEPGGPYNEQFF. In DNA, the CDR3 is TGCAGCGTTGAACCCGGGGGCCCCTACAATGAGCAGTTCTTC.

This chain links TRBV29-1 with TRBJ2-3; 8 nucleotides align to TRBD2. Germline V CDR1 and CDR2: SQVTM, ANQGSEA. Losses at the gene ends were 6 bases for V and 4 bases for J; bases not matched to a gene: 3. The CDR3 has 12 residues. The CDR3 protein is CSVGLAADTQYF. Here the CDR3 DNA reads TGCAGCGTCGGACTAGCAGCAGATACGCAGTATTTT.

The chain is built from TRBV4-2 and TRBJ2-7, with TRBD2 matching 13 bases. J gave up 4 bases and V 5 bases, and 5 bases lay outside the gene matches. This CDR3 has 15 amino acids. The germline V gene has CDR1 LGHNA and CDR2 YNFKEQ. The CDR3 region is CASSERTSGGYEQYF. In DNA, the CDR3 is TGTGCCAGCAGCGAGCGGACTAGCGGGGGATACGAGCAGTACTTC.

This CDR3 reads CSEGYGYTF. For the CDR3, the DNA is TGCAGCGAAGGGTATGGCTACACCTTC. The chain has TRBV29-1 and TRBJ1-2, with D hard to call. The germline CDR1 and CDR2 sequences are SQVTM and ANQGSEA. V lost 7 bases and J 5 bases, leaving 5 bases between the germline ends. The CDR3 runs to 9 residues.

The V and J genes are TRBV20-1 and TRBJ1-2; D may be TRBD1 (5 bases). V was clipped by 5 bases and J by 1 base, with 17 bases between them. The CDR3 contains 15 residues. Germline lookup yields CDR1 DFQATT and CDR2 SNEGSKA (reference sequence). Here the CDR3 DNA reads TGCAGTGCTCTCCCCGGACACCGGTATAACTATGGCTACACCTTC. This encodes CSALPGHRYNYGYTF.

This clonotype was counted only a few times. The gene calls are TRBV12-3 or TRBV12-4 and TRBJ1-5; the D is unclear. CDR3 length: 13 amino acids. The V end lost 5 bases, the J end lost 4 bases, and 9 bases lay between the germline ends. CDR3 nucleotide sequence: TGTGCCAGCAGTGAGATGGAAAATCAGCCCCAGCATTTT. Protein: CASSEMENQPQHF.

This clonotype was counted many times. The chain links TRBV28 to TRBJ2-7; the match to TRBD1 covers 7 bases. V shed 5 bases, J shed 10 bases, and the junction held 8 bases outside the gene matches. This CDR3 spans 12 amino acids. Germline V lookup: CDR1 MDHEN, CDR2 SYDVKM. The CDR3 sequence is CASSQQGRAQYF. DNA of the CDR3: TGTGCCAGCAGTCAACAGGGGCGGGCTCAGTACTTC.

This clonotype was seen a few times. The V call is TRBV7-6, the J call TRBJ1-1; 7 positions agree with TRBD1. The CDR3 runs to 15 residues. The ends lost 1 base at V and 3 bases at J; junction bases unmatched: 5. CDR1 and CDR2 (germline): SGHVS, FNYEAQ. CDR3 in DNA: TGTGCCAGCAGCTTAGGGACAGGTGCGTACACTGAAGCTTTCTTT. It encodes CASSLGTGAYTEAFF.

The rearrangement links TRBV7-2 to TRBJ2-3, with D possibly being TRBD1 (5 bases). There are 13 residues in the CDR3. Germline V gives CDR1 SGHTA, CDR2 FQGNSA. V was shortened by 2 bases and J by 6 bases, with 9 bases between the two germline ends. CDR3 residues: CASSLSPGDTQYF. The CDR3 region has the DNA TGTGCCAGCAGCTTATCCCCAGGGGATACGCAGTATTTT.

The chain combines TRBV6-5 with TRBJ2-2; D is tentatively TRBD1 or TRBD2 (5 bases each). Trimming shortened V by 6 bases and J by 4 bases, and 15 bases separated the two germline ends. CDR1 is MNHEY, CDR2 SVGAGI, per germline. CDR3 length: 15 amino acids. DNA for the CDR3: TGTGCCAGCAGACCCCGGGGACGTGTCACCGGGGAGCTGTTTTTT. Translation gives CASRPRGRVTGELFF.